These 8 T cell receptor beta chains were sequenced from one sample in a study of graft-versus-host responses after intestinal transplantation. Data came from immunoSEQ multiplex PCR; TCRdb stores just in-frame clones and leaves some out. The table lists tens of thousands of clones, about 91% of them singletons. Their specific antigens are unknown. The specimen comprised unstimulated CD8+ T cells sorted from spleen or lymph node cells, sampled before intestinal transplant. The receptors stem from a human donor who received an intestinal transplant.

A single count supports this clone. V usage is TRBV11-2 and J usage is TRBJ1-1; D is ambiguous. V lost 0 bases and J 7 bases, leaving 9 bases between the germline ends. Germline assignment: CDR1 SGHAT and CDR2 FQNNGV. The CDR3 loop spans 13 amino acids. CDR3 sequence: CASSLDVGVEAFF. The DNA for the CDR3 is TGTGCCAGCAGCTTAGATGTCGGGGTTGAAGCTTTCTTT. The full variable domain, in which reference TRBV11-2 and TRBJ1-1 provide the parts outside the CDR3, is EAGVAQSPRYKIIEKRQSVAFWCNPISGHATLYWYQQILGQGPKLLIQFQNNGVVDDSQLPKDRFSAERLKGVDSTLKIQPAKLEDSAVYLCASSLDVGVEAFFGQGTRLTVV.

This rearrangement joins TRBV2 to TRBJ2-7; 7 nucleotides align to TRBD1. This CDR3 has 14 amino acids. The germline V gene has CDR1 SNHLY and CDR2 FYNNEI. J lost 5 bases, V lost 4 bases, and 8 bases had no gene match. As DNA, the CDR3 is TGTGCCAGCAGTGCGAGACAGGGAATACACGAGCAGTACTTC. This translates into CASSARQGIHEQYF.

This sequence joins TRBV19 and TRBJ2-7, with 9 bases aligning to TRBD1. Germline CDR1 reads LNHDA; CDR2 reads SQIVND (reference sequence). CDR3 length: 15 residues. Trimming cost V 3 bases and J 5 bases; bases outside gene matches: 8. The chain's CDR3 is CASSIGTGPANEQYF. The CDR3, as DNA: TGTGCCAGTAGTATTGGGACAGGGCCCGCTAACGAGCAGTACTTC.

This clone was detected only once. This chain connects TRBV6-5 to TRBJ2-7; D not certain. This CDR3 is 15 amino acids long. The V gene's germline CDR1 is MNHEY and CDR2 SVGAGI. The ends were cut back, 1 base at V and 2 bases at J, with 12 bases in the middle. The CDR3 DNA reads as TGTGCCAGCAGTTACTTACCAGGTCGCGCCTACGAGCAGTACTTC. Its translation is CASSYLPGRAYEQYF.

Turning to this clone: The sample holds other DNA sequences that translate to the same CDR3. CDR3 nucleotide sequence: TGTGCCAGCAGCTTAGGCGGGACCGGGGAGCTGTTTTTT. Translation gives CASSLGGTGELFF. The genes are TRBV7-9 and TRBJ2-2; D is perhaps TRBD2 (5 bases). CDR1 is SEHNR and CDR2 is FQNEAQ in the germline V gene (reference sequence). There are 13 residues in the CDR3. V was shortened by 1 base and J by 5 bases, with 5 bases between the two germline ends.

This clone was detected once. This chain links TRBV7-9 with TRBJ1-1; the match to TRBD1 covers 9 bases. The CDR3 runs 15 residues. The J segment lost 4 bases and the V segment lost 3 bases, leaving 6 bases of the junction unmatched. CDR1 is SEHNR and CDR2 is FQNEAQ in the germline V gene (reference sequence). In DNA form, the CDR3 reads TGTGCCAGCAGCTTTCTACAGGGGGCGGGCACTGAAGCTTTCTTT. Translated: CASSFLQGAGTEAFF. Using reference TRBV7-9 and TRBJ1-1 for the parts outside the CDR3, the full variable domain is DTGVSQNPRHKITKRGQNVTFRCDPISEHNRLYWYRQTLGQGPEFLTYFQNEAQLEKSRLLSDRFSAERPKGSFSTLEIQRTEQGDSAMYLCASSFLQGAGTEAFFGQGTRLTVV.

The genes are TRBV7-6 and TRBJ2-1, with 14 bases that match TRBD2. V shed 5 bases, J shed 9 bases, and the junction held 15 bases outside the gene matches. The CDR3 is made up of 18 amino acids. The V gene's germline CDR1 is SGHVS and CDR2 FNYEAQ. The CDR3 nucleotides are TGTGCCAGCAGCGATAGCTGGAGACTAGCGGGGGGGCGGGGTGAGCAGTTCTTC. Its translation: CASSDSWRLAGGRGEQFF.

The J gene is TRBJ1-1, the V gene TRBV5-1, with 8 bases identical to TRBD1. J was trimmed by 4 bases and V by 4 bases; bases with no gene match: 9. CDR1 and CDR2 (germline): SGHRS, YFSETQ. The CDR3 loop spans 15 amino acids. In DNA, the CDR3 is TGCGCCAGCAGCCATACTTCCACAGGGGGCACTGAAGCTTTCTTT. Translated, it gives CASSHTSTGGTEAFF. Full variable domain (missing parts from reference TRBV5-1 and TRBJ1-1): KAGVTQTPRYLIKTRGQQVTLSCSPISGHRSVSWYQQTPGQGLQFLFEYFSETQRNKGNFPGRFSGRQFSNSRSEMNVSTLELGDSALYLCASSHTSTGGTEAFFGQGTRLTVV.